This is a list of T cell receptor beta chains from one sample in a study of graft-versus-host responses after intestinal transplantation. For these TCRs, the target antigens are not known. Profiled with immunoSEQ multiplex PCR; TCRdb holds only in-frame clones, not every one. This sample has approximately 88,000 clones, with about 90% found just once. The input for sequencing was unstimulated CD4+ T cells sorted from spleen or lymph node cells, taken before intestinal transplant. The receptor source for this set is a human donor who received an intestinal transplant. Each CDR3 is given with its conserved first and last residue. D genes are given only for firm matches. A row's size may be missing; if present it is once, few, many or a size class.

D	V	J	size	DNA	CDR3
NA	TRBV5-1	TRBJ1-1	NA	TGCGCCAGCAGCGCGGATGATCTCTCTTCTCAAGCTTTCTTT	CASSADDLSSQAFF
NA	TRBV2	TRBJ2-3	NA	TGTGCCAGCAGTGTGGAGGTAGCGTCGGATACGCAGTATTTT	CASSVEVASDTQYF
TRBD1	TRBV28	TRBJ1-2	NA	TGTGCCAGCAGGCCAGGGGGCGCAAACCTGCACTATGGCTACACCTTC	CASRPGGANLHYGYTF
NA	TRBV10-2	TRBJ2-1	NA	TGCGCCAGCAGTGAGCCCCAGGGCAGAGAGCAGTTCTTC	CASSEPQGREQFF
NA	TRBV5-5	TRBJ1-5	NA	TGTGCCAGCAGCGTCCTCAGGGAGCCCCAGCATTTT	CASSVLREPQHF
NA	TRBV10-3	TRBJ1-6	NA	TGTGCCATCAGCGGCGAGGGAATTTGGAATTCACCCCTCCACTTT	CAISGEGIWNSPLHF
TRBD2	TRBV6-4	TRBJ2-1	NA	TGTGCCAGCAGGAGGGCTAGCGGGGGGGCCGATGTCCACAGTGAGCAGTTCTTC	CASRRASGGADVHSEQFF
NA	TRBV19	TRBJ1-2	NA	TGTGCCAGTAGTCTATCACGGACAGCGAACTATGGCTACACCTTC	CASSLSRTANYGYTF
NA	TRBV5-1	TRBJ2-7	NA	TGCGCCAGCACCCCAGTTGGGGGGGGGCTACACGAGCAGTACTTC	CASTPVGGGLHEQYF
NA	TRBV11-2	TRBJ1-2	NA	TGTGCCAGCAGCTTTACGGAGAATGGCTACACCTTC	CASSFTENGYTF
NA	TRBV27	TRBJ2-5	NA	TGTGCCAGCAGTTTAGATGCAGGACAAGAGACCCAGTACTTC	CASSLDAGQETQYF
NA	TRBV29-1	TRBJ1-1	NA	TGCAGCGTGGGTCGAGGGGGATACACTGAAGCTTTCTTT	CSVGRGGYTEAFF
NA	TRBV7-9	TRBJ2-3	NA	TGTGCCAGCAGCCCCGGGAGGGGGCCCGCTCGACTATACACAGATACGCAGTATTTT	CASSPGRGPARLYTDTQYF
NA	TRBV7-9	TRBJ1-3	NA	TGTGCCAGCTGTCGGAGCTCTGGAAACACCATATATTTT	CASCRSSGNTIYF
TRBD2	TRBV19	TRBJ2-7	once	TGTGCCAGTAGCCGGGGGGGTTCCTCCTACGAGCAGTACTTC	CASSRGGSSYEQYF
NA	TRBV5-6	TRBJ2-3	NA	TGTGCCAGCAGCTCCTGGGGGAGGGCAGGGGGCACAGATACGCAGTATTTT	CASSSWGRAGGTDTQYF